Listed below are T cell receptor beta chains from one sample, sequenced in a study of technical replicates of blood from a few donors. Assay used: immunoSEQ multiplex PCR; TCRdb lists only in-frame clones, some missing. The table lists about 73,000 clones, roughly 93% of them singletons. Sample: T cells isolated from PBMCs. The source of these receptors is a human donor in good health. Each CDR3 is given with its conserved first and last residue. Fields, in order: D gene, J gene, V gene, clone size, CDR3 DNA, CDR3 protein. The D gene is left open where the match is weak. Expanded clones are given a class, and other clones once, few, many or no size at all.

-,TRBJ2-7,TRBV5-1,once,TGCGCCAGCAGCTTGGAATCCGGGTACGAGCAGTACTTC,CASSLESGYEQYF
TRBD1,TRBJ1-4,TRBV29-1,-,TGCAGCGTTCAAAGGGGGCAGGTGGAGGAAAAACTGTTTTTT,CSVQRGQVEEKLFF
-,TRBJ1-3,TRBV27,-,TGTGCCAGCAGTTTATCGACCGGGGTTGGAAACACCATATATTTT,CASSLSTGVGNTIYF
-,TRBJ1-2,TRBV4-1,-,TGCGCCAGCAGCCCGAGTCATTCGGCGACTCCTAACTATGGCTACACCTTC,CASSPSHSATPNYGYTF
-,TRBJ2-2,TRBV5-1,-,TGCGCCAGCAGCTTGGATGGAGGAGCGAACACCGGGGAGCTGTTTTTT,CASSLDGGANTGELFF
-,TRBJ2-1,TRBV5-4,few,TGTGCCAGCAGCCTAGACTACAATGAGCAGTTCTTC,CASSLDYNEQFF
TRBD2,TRBJ2-1,TRBV18,-,TGTGCCAGCTCATCGACTAGCGGGCTCGCCAATGAGCAGTTCTTC,CASSSTSGLANEQFF
-,TRBJ2-7,TRBV6-5,-,TGTGCCAGCAGTCCCCGGTGGGCAAACGAGCAGTACTTC,CASSPRWANEQYF
TRBD1,TRBJ1-5,TRBV28,few,TGTGCCAGCAGTGGCCCGACAGGGGTCCAGCATTTT,CASSGPTGVQHF
-,TRBJ2-3,TRBV5-8,-,TGTGCCAGCAGCTTGGTCCTGGGACAAAAAGCAGATACGCAGTATTTT,CASSLVLGQKADTQYF
TRBD1,TRBJ1-6,TRBV30,-,TGTGCCTTTATGCCGGGACAGGGGATAGGCCGTAATTCACCCCTCCACTTT,CAFMPGQGIGRNSPLHF
-,TRBJ2-1,TRBV4-1,once,TGCGCCAGCAGGCCCCAGCGCTCCTACAATGAGCAGTTCTTC,CASRPQRSYNEQFF
TRBD2,TRBJ2-1,TRBV18,-,TGTGCCAGCTCACCAGGGGGGGACGCACAGTTCTTC,CASSPGGDAQFF
TRBD1,TRBJ2-3,TRBV5-1,-,TGCGCCAGCAGCCTCCTTGTGGGACAGGGAGCAGATACGCAGTATTTT,CASSLLVGQGADTQYF
-,TRBJ2-1,TRBV5-1,-,TGCGCCAGCAGCTTGGCAGGGGACAATGAGCAGTTCTTC,CASSLAGDNEQFF
TRBD2,TRBJ2-3,TRBV6-1,-,TGTGCCAGCAGTGAATTGGCGGGAGGGCCGTATTTT,CASSELAGGPYF
TRBD2,TRBJ2-3,TRBV6-5,-,TGTGCCAGCAGTTATAGCGGGGGGCCCCCAGATACGCAGTATTTT,CASSYSGGPPDTQYF
TRBD1,TRBJ2-1,TRBV6-1,once,TGTGCCAGCAGTGCGTCCCGACAGGGTTGGAATGAGCAGTTCTTC,CASSASRQGWNEQFF
-,TRBJ1-2,TRBV13,once,TGTGCCAGCAGCCCTACCGGGAAGACGGGCTACACCTTC,CASSPTGKTGYTF
TRBD1,TRBJ2-2,TRBV7-9,-,TGTGCCAGCAAGCCGGGACAGGGAAAGGCCGGGGAGCTGTTTTTT,CASKPGQGKAGELFF
-,TRBJ2-3,TRBV11-2,-,TGTGCCAGCAGCTTAGTTTCTTCTAGCACAGATACGCAGTATTTT,CASSLVSSSTDTQYF
-,TRBJ1-2,TRBV10-3,-,TGTGCCATTTCCTCAGGGGCTGATGGCTACACCTTC,CAISSGADGYTF
TRBD2,TRBJ2-5,TRBV7-9,-,TGTGCCAGCAGCTTACGCCCCACGGCTAGCGGCCAAGAGACCCAGTACTTC,CASSLRPTASGQETQYF
-,TRBJ2-1,TRBV30,-,TGTGCCTGGAGTGTTAAGGGGTGGTCCTACAATGAGCAGTTCTTC,CAWSVKGWSYNEQFF